This TCR beta chain originates from a study of blood T cell repertoires in COVID-19. Study information: Samples of COVID-19 (acute and convalescent) were obtained from the United States, Italy and Spain.

The repertoire was sequenced with immunoSEQ multiplex PCR; TCRdb's copy has only in-frame clones and lacks some. The data show some 100,000 clones, around nine tenths seen once. Germline CDR1 MNHEY, CDR2 SMNVEV (reference sequence). The CDR3 covers 13 residues. Trimming cost V 8 bases and J 4 bases, with 15 bases left between them. The TCR was taken from a man aged 65 to 79 with acute or convalescent COVID-19. Material for sequencing was peripheral blood. The chain couples TRBV27 to TRBJ2-7; TRBD2 is a possible D gene (5 bases). For the CDR3, the DNA is TGTGCCAGCCGACGCGGGCCCGCGTACGAGCAGTACTTC. Its translation: CASRRGPAYEQYF.